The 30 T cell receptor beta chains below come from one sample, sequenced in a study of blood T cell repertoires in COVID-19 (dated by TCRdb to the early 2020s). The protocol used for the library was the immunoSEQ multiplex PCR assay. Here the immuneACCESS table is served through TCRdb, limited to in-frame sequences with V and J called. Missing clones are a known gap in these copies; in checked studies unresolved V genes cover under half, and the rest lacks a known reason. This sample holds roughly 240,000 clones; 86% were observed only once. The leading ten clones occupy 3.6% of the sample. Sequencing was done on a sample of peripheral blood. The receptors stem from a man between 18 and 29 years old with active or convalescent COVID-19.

The CDR3 DNA reads as TGTGCCAGCAGCTTTTTGGGGACAGGGGGCGAAAGGGGCTATGGCTACACCTTC. It specifies CASSFLGTGGERGYGYTF. The chain recombines TRBV7-9 with TRBJ1-2; TRBD1 agrees at 12 bases. Germline assignment: CDR1 SEHNR and CDR2 FQNEAQ (reference sequence). J gave up 4 bases and V 3 bases, and 12 bases lay outside the gene matches. The CDR3 has 18 amino acids.

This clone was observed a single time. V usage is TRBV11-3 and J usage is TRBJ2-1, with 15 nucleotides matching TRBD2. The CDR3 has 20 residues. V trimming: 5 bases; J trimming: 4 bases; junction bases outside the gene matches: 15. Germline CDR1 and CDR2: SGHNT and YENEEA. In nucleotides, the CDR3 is TGTGCCAGCAGCCAAAGGACAGGAGGACTAGCGGGAGGGCCGTACAATGAGCAGTTCTTC. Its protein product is CASSQRTGGLAGGPYNEQFF.

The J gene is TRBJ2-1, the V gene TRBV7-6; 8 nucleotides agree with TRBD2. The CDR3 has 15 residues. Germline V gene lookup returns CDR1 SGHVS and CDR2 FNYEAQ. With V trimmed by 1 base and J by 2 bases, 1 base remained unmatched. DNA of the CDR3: TGTGCCAGCAGCTTAGGAGCGGGAGCCTACAATGAGCAGTTCTTC. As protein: CASSLGAGAYNEQFF.

The CDR3 DNA reads TGCGCCAGCAGCCCGGGGACCCGGGGGTCCTATGGCTACACCTTC. It translates to CASSPGTRGSYGYTF. The rearrangement links TRBV4-1 to TRBJ1-2, with a possible D match to TRBD1 (5 bases). This CDR3 is 15 amino acids long. Looked up from germline, CDR1 is MGHRA and CDR2 is YSYEKL. Trimming left V 4 bases short and J 4 bases short, with 16 bases between.

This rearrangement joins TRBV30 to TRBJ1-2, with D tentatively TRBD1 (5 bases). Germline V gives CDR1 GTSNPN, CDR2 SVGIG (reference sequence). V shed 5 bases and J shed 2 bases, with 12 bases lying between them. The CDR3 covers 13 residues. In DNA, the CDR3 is TGTGCCTGGTTATCCCCAGGGAACTATGGCTACACCTTC. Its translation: CAWLSPGNYGYTF.

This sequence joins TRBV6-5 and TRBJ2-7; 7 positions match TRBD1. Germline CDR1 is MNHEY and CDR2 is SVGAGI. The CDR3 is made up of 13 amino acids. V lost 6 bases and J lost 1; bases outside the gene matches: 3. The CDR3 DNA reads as TGTGCCAGCAGACCCAGGGGGTCCTACGAGCAGTACTTC. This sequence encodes CASRPRGSYEQYF.

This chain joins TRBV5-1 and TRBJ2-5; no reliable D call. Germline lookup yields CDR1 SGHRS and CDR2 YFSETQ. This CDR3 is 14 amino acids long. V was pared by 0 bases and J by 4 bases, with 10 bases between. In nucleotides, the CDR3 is TGCGCCAGCAGCTTGGCTGCCTCAGGAGAGACCCAGTACTTC. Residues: CASSLAASGETQYF. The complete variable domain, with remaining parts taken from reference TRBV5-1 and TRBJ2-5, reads KAGVTQTPRYLIKTRGQQVTLSCSPISGHRSVSWYQQTPGQGLQFLFEYFSETQRNKGNFPGRFSGRQFSNSRSEMNVSTLELGDSALYLCASSLAASGETQYFGPGTRLLVL.

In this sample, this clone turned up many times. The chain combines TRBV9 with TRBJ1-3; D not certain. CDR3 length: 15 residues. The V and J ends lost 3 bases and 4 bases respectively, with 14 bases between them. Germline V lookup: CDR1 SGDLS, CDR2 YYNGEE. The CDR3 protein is CASSADYYQGNTIYF. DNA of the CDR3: TGTGCCAGCAGCGCGGACTACTACCAAGGAAACACCATATATTTT.

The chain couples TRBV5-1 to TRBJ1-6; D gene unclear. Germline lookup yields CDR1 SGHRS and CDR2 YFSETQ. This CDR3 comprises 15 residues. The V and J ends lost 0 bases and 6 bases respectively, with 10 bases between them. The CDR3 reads CASSLVGRFNSPLHF. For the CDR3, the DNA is TGCGCCAGCAGCTTGGTTGGCAGGTTTAATTCACCCCTCCACTTT.

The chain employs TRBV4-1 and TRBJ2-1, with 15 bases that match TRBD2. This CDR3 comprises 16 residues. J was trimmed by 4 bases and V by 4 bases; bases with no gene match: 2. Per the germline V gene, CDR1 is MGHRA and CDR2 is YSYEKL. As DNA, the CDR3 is TGCGCCAGCAGCCCAGGGACTAGCGGGGGGTACAATGAGCAGTTCTTC. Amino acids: CASSPGTSGGYNEQFF.

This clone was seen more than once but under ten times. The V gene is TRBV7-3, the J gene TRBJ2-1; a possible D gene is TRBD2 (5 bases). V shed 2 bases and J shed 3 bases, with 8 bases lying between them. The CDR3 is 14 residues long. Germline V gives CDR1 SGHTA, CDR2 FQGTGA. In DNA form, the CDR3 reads TGTGCCAGCAGCTTAGTTGGGAGCTACAATGAGCAGTTCTTC. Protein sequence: CASSLVGSYNEQFF.

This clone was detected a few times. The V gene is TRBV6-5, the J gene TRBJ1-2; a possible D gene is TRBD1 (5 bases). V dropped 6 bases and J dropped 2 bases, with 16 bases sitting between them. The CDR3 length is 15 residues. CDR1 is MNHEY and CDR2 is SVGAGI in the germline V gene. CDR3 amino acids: CASRRPGFGNYGYTF. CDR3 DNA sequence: TGTGCCAGCAGGAGGCCAGGGTTTGGGAACTATGGCTACACCTTC.

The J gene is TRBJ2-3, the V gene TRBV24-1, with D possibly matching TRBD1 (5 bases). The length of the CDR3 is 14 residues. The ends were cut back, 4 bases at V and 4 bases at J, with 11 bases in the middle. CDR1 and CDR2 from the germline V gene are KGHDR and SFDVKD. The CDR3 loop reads CATSEAGFPDTQYF. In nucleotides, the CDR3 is TGTGCCACCAGTGAGGCAGGGTTCCCAGATACGCAGTATTTT.

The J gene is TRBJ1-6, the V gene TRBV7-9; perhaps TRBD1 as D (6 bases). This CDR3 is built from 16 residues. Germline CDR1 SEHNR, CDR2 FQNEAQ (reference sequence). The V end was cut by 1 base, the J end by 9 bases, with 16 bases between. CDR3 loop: CASSLVGGAGRSPLHF. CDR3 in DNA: TGTGCCAGCAGCTTAGTAGGGGGGGCAGGTCGTTCACCCCTCCACTTT. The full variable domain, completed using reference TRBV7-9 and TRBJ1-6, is DTGVSQNPRHKITKRGQNVTFRCDPISEHNRLYWYRQTLGQGPEFLTYFQNEAQLEKSRLLSDRFSAERPKGSFSTLEIQRTEQGDSAMYLCASSLVGGAGRSPLHFGNGTRLTVT.

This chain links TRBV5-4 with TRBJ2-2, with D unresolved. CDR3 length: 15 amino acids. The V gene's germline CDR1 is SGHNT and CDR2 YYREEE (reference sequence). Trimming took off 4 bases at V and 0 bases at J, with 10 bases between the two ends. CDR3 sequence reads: CASSHRSSNTGELFF. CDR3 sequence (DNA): TGTGCCAGCAGCCACCGGAGTTCGAACACCGGGGAGCTGTTTTTT. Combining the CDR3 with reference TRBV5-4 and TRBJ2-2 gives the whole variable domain ETGVTQSPTHLIKTRGQQVTLRCSSQSGHNTVSWYQQALGQGPQFIFQYYREEENGRGNFPPRFSGLQFPNYSSELNVNALELDDSALYLCASSHRSSNTGELFFGEGSRLTVL.

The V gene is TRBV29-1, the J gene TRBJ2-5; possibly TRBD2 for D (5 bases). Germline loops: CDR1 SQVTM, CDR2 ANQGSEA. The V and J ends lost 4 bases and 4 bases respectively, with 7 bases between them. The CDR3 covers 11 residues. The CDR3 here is CSVGLLETQYF. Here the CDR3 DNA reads TGCAGCGTTGGACTATTAGAGACCCAGTACTTC.

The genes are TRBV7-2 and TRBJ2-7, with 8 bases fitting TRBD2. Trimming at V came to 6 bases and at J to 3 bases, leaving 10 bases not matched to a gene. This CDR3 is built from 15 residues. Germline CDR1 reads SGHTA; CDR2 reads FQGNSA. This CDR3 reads CASRVTAGVVYEQYF. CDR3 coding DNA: TGTGCCAGCAGAGTTACAGCGGGAGTGGTCTACGAGCAGTACTTC.

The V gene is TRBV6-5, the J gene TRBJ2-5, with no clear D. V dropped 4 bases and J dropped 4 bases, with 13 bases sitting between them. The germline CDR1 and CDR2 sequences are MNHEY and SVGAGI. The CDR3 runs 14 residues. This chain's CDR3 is CASSSPRSGETQYF. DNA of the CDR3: TGTGCCAGCAGTTCCCCCCGGTCGGGAGAGACCCAGTACTTC.

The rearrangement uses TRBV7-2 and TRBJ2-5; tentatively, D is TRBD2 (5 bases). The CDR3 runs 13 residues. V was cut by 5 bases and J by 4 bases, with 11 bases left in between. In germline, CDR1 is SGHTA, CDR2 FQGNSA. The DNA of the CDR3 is TGTGCCAGCAGCCCCCCCGGGGTAGAGACCCAGTACTTC. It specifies CASSPPGVETQYF. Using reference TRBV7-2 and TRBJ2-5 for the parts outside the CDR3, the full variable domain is GAGVSQSPSNKVTEKGKDVELRCDPISGHTALYWYRQSLGQGLEFLIYFQGNSAPDKSGLPSDRFSAERTGGSVSTLTIQRTQQEDSAVYLCASSPPGVETQYFGPGTRLLVL.

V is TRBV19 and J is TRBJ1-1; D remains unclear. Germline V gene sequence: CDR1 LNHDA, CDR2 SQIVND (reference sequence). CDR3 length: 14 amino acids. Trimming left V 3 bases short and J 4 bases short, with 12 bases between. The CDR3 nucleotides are TGTGCCAGTAGTATTGAGGGATGGGGCACTGAAGCTTTCTTT. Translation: CASSIEGWGTEAFF. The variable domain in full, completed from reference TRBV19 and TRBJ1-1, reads DGGITQSPKYLFRKEGQNVTLSCEQNLNHDAMYWYRQDPGQGLRLIYYSQIVNDFQKGDIAEGYSVSREKKESFPLTVTSAQKNPTAFYLCASSIEGWGTEAFFGQGTRLTVV.

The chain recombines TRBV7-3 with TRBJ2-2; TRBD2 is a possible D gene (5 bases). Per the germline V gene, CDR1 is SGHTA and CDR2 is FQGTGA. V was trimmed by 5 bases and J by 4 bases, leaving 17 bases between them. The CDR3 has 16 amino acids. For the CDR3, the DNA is TGTGCCAGCAGCCCGAGGGCTAGGCTCGGCACCGGGGAGCTGTTTTTT. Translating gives CASSPRARLGTGELFF.

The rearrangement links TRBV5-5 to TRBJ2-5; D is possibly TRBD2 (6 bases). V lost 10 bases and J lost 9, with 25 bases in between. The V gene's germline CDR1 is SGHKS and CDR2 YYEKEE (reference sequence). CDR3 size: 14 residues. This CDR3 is CACNDPERAGSQYF. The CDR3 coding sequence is TGTGCCTGCAACGACCCGGAGCGGGCTGGGTCCCAGTACTTC.

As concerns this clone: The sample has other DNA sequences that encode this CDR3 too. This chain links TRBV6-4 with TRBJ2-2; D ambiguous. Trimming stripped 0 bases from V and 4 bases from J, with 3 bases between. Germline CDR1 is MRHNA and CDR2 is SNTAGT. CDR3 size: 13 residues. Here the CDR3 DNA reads TGTGCCAGCAGTGACTCTAGCACCGGGGAGCTGTTTTTT. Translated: CASSDSSTGELFF.

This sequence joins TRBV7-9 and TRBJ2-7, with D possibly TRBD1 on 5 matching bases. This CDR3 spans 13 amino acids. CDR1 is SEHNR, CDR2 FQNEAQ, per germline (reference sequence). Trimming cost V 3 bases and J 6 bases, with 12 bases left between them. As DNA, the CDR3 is TGTGCCAGCAGCTTGCCAGGGTATAGCGAGCAGTACTTC. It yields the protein CASSLPGYSEQYF.

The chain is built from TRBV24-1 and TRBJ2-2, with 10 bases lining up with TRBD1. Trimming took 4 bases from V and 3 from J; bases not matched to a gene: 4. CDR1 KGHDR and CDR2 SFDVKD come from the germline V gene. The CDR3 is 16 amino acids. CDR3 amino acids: CATSDTGTGDTGELFF. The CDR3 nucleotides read TGTGCCACCAGTGACACCGGGACAGGGGACACCGGGGAGCTGTTTTTT.

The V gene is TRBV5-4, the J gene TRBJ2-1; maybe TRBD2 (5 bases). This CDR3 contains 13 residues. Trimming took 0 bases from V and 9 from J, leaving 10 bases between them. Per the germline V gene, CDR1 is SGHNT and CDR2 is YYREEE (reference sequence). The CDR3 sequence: CASSLVGVAEQFF. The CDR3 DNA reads TGTGCCAGCAGCTTGGTCGGGGTGGCTGAGCAGTTCTTC.

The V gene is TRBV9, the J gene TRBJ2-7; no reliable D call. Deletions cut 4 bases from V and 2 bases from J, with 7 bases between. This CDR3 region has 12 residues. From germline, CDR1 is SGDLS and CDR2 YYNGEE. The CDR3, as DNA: TGTGCCAGCAGCCGTGTCCCCTACGAGCAGTACTTC. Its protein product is CASSRVPYEQYF.

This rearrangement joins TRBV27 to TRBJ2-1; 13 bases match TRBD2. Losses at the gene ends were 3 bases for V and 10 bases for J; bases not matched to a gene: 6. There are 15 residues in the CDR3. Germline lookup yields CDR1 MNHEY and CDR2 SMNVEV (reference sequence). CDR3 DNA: TGTGCCAGCAGTTTTGGACTAGCGGGGGTTGGGGAGCAGTTCTTC. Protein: CASSFGLAGVGEQFF.

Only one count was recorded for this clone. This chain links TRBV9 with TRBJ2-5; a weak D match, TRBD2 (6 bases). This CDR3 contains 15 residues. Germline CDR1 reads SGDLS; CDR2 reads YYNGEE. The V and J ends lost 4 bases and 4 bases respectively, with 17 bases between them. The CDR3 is CASSPGVREGETQYF. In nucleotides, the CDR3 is TGTGCCAGCAGCCCCGGAGTGCGGGAAGGAGAGACCCAGTACTTC. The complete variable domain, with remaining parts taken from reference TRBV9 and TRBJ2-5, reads DSGVTQTPKHLITATGQRVTLRCSPRSGDLSVYWYQQSLDQGLQFLIQYYNGEERAKGNILERFSAQQFPDLHSELNLSSLELGDSALYFCASSPGVREGETQYFGPGTRLLVL.

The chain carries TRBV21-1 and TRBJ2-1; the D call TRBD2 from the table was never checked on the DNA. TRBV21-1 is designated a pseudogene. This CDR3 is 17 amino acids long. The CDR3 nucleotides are TGTGCCAGCAGCAAAGCGGGTGGAGGAAGGCTCTACAATGAGCAGTTCTTC. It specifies CASSKAGGGRLYNEQFF.